Listed here are 4 T cell receptor beta chains from one sample, sequenced in a study of cytomegalovirus exposure and HLA in healthy donors. Sequencing was performed with immunoSEQ multiplex PCR; in TCRdb, only in-frame clones are kept and a portion is missing. The sample yields about 130,000 clones, 89% seen once. The sample was PBMCs. The receptors come from a woman aged 18-29 years in good health and CMV-seronegative.

This clone was recorded only once. The chain links TRBV14 to TRBJ2-7; 8 bases are shared with TRBD2. Germline CDR1 reads SGHDN; CDR2 reads FVKESK. V shed 1 base and J 4 bases; nucleotides not matched to a gene: 24. The CDR3 extends over 21 amino acids. The CDR3 is CASSQGRGGTTAPLAWYEQYF. CDR3 bases: TGTGCCAGCAGCCAAGGACGGGGGGGGACTACGGCTCCTTTGGCTTGGTACGAGCAGTACTTC.

The V and J genes are TRBV19 and TRBJ1-2; weak D call: TRBD1 (5 bases). Per germline, CDR1 LNHDA and CDR2 SQIVND (reference sequence). V lost 7 bases, J lost 1 base, and 10 bases lay in between. This CDR3 region has 13 residues. The CDR3 coding sequence is TGTGCCAGTACTTCAGGGATTAACTATGGCTACACCTTC. It translates to CASTSGINYGYTF.

The chain joins TRBV5-1 to TRBJ1-3; TRBD1 is a possible D gene (6 bases). Germline V CDR1 and CDR2: SGHRS, YFSETQ. V lost 4 bases and J lost 1, with 12 bases in between. CDR3 length: 15 residues. The CDR3 DNA reads as TGCGCCAGCAGCGAGCTAGGGGGATCTGGAAACACCATATATTTT. Encoded protein: CASSELGGSGNTIYF.

The gene calls are TRBV2 and TRBJ2-4; D perhaps matches TRBD2 (6 bases). The CDR3 is 15 amino acids. V dropped 4 bases and J dropped 8 bases, with 18 bases sitting between them. CDR1 is SNHLY and CDR2 is FYNNEI in the germline V gene. In DNA form, the CDR3 reads TGTGCCAGCAGTGGGGGGGTGGCTACTCAGGACATTCAGTACTTC. It codes for CASSGGVATQDIQYF. The variable domain in full, with the rest retrieved from reference TRBV2 and TRBJ2-4, is EPEVTQTPSHQVTQMGQEVILRCVPISNHLYFYWYRQILGQKVEFLVSFYNNEISEKSEIFDDQFSVERPDGSNFTLKIRSTKLEDSAMYFCASSGGVATQDIQYFGAGTRLSVL.